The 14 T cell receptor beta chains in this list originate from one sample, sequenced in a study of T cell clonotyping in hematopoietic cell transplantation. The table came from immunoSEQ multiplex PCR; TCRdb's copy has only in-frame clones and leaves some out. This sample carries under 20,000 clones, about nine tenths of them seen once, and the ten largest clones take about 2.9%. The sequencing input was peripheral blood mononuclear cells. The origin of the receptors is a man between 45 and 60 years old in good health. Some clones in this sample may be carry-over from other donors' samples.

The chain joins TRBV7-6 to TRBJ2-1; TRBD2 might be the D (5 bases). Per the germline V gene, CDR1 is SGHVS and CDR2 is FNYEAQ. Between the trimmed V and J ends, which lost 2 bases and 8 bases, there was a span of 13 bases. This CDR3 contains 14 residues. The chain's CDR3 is CASSLYEGSDEQFF. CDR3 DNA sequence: TGTGCCAGCAGCTTATACGAGGGCTCGGATGAGCAGTTCTTC.

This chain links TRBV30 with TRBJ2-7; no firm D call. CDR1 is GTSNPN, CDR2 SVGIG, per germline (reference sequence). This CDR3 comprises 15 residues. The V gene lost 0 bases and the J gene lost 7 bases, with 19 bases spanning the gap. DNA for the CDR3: TGTGCCTGGAGTGTCGGTCGTCTAGTGGAGCGTGAGCAGTACTTC. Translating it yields CAWSVGRLVEREQYF.

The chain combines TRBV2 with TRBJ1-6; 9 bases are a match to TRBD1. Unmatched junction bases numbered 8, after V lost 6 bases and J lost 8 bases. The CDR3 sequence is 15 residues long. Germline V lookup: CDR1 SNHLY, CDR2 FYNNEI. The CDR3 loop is CASRTGTGTYSPLHF. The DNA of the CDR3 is TGTGCCAGCAGGACTGGGACAGGGACCTATTCACCCCTCCACTTT.

The CDR3 DNA reads as TGTGCCTGGAAAGGTGGGGGGGGTATAGAGACCCAGTACTTC. Translated, it gives CAWKGGGGIETQYF. The rearrangement joins TRBV30 to TRBJ2-5, with TRBD2 matching 7 bases. CDR1 is GTSNPN and CDR2 is SVGIG in the germline V gene (reference sequence). The CDR3 extends over 14 amino acids. Germline trimming cut 4 bases from V and 4 bases from J; bases unmatched to any gene: 9. The variable domain in full, with the rest retrieved from reference TRBV30 and TRBJ2-5, is SQTIHQWPATLVQPVGSPLSLECTVEGTSNPNLYWYRQAAGRGLQLLFYSVGIGQISSEVPQNLSASRPQDRQFILSSKKLLLSDSGFYLCAWKGGGGIETQYFGPGTRLLVL.

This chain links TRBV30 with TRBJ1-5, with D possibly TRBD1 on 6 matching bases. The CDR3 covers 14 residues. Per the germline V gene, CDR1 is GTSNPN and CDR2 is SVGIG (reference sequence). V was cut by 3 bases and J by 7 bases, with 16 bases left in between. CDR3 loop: CAWRNKGGMQPQHF. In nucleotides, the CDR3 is TGTGCCTGGAGGAACAAAGGGGGAATGCAGCCCCAGCATTTT.

CDR3 residues: CAWSGGRNQPQHF. CDR3 bases: TGTGCCTGGAGTGGAGGCCGTAATCAGCCCCAGCATTTT. The rearrangement joins TRBV30 to TRBJ1-5; no clear D gene. The CDR3 loop spans 13 amino acids. CDR1 is GTSNPN and CDR2 is SVGIG in the germline V gene (reference sequence). V lost 1 base, J lost 4 bases, and 8 bases lay in between.

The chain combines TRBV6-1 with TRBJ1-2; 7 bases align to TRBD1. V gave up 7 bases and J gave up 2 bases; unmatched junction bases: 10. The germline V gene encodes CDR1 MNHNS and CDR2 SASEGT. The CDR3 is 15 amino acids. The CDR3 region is CASKPPGQINYGYTF. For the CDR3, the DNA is TGTGCCAGCAAACCTCCGGGACAGATAAACTATGGCTACACCTTC.

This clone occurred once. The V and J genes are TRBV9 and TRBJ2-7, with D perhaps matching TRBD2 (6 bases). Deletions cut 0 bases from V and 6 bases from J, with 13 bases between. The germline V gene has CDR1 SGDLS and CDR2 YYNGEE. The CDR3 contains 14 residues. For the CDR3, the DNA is TGTGCCAGCAGCGTAGCTGTGGAGGGAAGCGAGCAGTACTTC. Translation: CASSVAVEGSEQYF.

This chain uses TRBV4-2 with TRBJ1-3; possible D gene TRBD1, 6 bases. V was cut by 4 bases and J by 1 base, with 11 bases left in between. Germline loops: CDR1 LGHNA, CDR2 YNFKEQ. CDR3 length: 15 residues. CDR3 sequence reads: CASSPRQGSGNTIYF. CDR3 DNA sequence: TGTGCCAGCAGCCCAAGGCAGGGGTCTGGAAACACCATATATTTT.

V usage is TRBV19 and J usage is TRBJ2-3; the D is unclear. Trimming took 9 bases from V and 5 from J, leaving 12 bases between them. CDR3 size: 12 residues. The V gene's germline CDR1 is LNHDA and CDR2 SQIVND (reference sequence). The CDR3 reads CASSAVVDTQYF. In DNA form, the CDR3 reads TGTGCCAGCTCAGCCGTCGTAGATACGCAGTATTTT.

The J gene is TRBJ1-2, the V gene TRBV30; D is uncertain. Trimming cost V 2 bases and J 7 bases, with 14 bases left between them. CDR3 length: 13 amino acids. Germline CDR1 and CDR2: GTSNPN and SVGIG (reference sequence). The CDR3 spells CAWSLTPDTGYTF. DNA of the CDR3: TGTGCCTGGAGTCTTACCCCCGATACTGGCTACACCTTC.

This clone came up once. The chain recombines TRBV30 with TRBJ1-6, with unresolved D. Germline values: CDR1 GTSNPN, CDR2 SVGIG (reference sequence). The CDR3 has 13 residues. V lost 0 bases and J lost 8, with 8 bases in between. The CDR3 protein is CAWSVRTYSPLHF. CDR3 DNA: TGTGCCTGGAGTGTACGGACCTATTCACCCCTCCACTTT.

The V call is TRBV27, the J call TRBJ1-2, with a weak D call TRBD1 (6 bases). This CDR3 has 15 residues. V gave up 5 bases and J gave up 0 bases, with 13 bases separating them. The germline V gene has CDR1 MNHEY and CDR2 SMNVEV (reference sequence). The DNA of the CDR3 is TGTGCCAGCAGTACCAAACAGGGCCCTAACTATGGCTACACCTTC. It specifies CASSTKQGPNYGYTF.

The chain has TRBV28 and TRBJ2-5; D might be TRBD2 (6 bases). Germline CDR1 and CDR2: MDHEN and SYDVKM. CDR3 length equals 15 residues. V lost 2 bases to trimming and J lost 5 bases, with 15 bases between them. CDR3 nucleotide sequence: TGTGCCAGCAGTTTAGCGAATAGCGGCAGGGAGACCCAGTACTTC. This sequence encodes CASSLANSGRETQYF. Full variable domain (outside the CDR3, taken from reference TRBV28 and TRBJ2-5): DVKVTQSSRYLVKRTGEKVFLECVQDMDHENMFWYRQDPGLGLRLIYFSYDVKMKEKGDIPEGYSVSREKKERFSLILESASTNQTSMYLCASSLANSGRETQYFGPGTRLLVL.